The 7 T cell receptor beta chains presented below share a single source sample, sequenced in a study of blood T cell repertoires in COVID-19. Only in-frame clones appear in the TCRdb table, and some are missing; sequencing was by immunoSEQ multiplex PCR. The sample has about 300,000 clones, 70% to 90% seen once; the top ten hold 1.3%. The sequencing input was peripheral blood. The receptor source for this set is a man aged 70-80 years with acute or convalescent COVID-19.

This clone was picked up one time. This chain links TRBV12-3 or TRBV12-4 with TRBJ1-2; 7 nucleotides line up with TRBD1. The CDR3 contains 12 residues. V was pared by 3 bases and J by 6 bases, with 1 base of the junction left unmatched. The CDR3 bases are TGTGCCAGCAGTTTGGACAGGCATGGCTACACCTTC. It is translated as CASSLDRHGYTF.

The chain couples TRBV18 to TRBJ2-3, with TRBD2 as a possible D gene (6 bases). CDR3 size: 14 residues. Deletions cut 3 bases from V and 6 bases from J, with 13 bases between. The germline V gene has CDR1 KGHSH and CDR2 LQKENI. The CDR3 here is CASSPSAGPDTQYF. CDR3 in DNA: TGTGCCAGCTCACCGTCGGCGGGACCGGATACGCAGTATTTT.

This chain connects TRBV7-8 to TRBJ2-7; 10 bases align to TRBD1. CDR1 SGHVS and CDR2 FQNEAQ come from the germline V gene. The ends lost 5 bases at V and 2 bases at J; junction bases unmatched: 6. This CDR3 has 15 residues. CDR3 sequence: CASSPGQGDAYEQYF. CDR3 nucleotide sequence: TGTGCCAGCAGCCCAGGACAGGGGGATGCCTACGAGCAGTACTTC.

This chain joins TRBV9 and TRBJ1-2, with D unclear. The germline gives CDR1 SGDLS, CDR2 YYNGEE. The CDR3 is made up of 15 amino acids. The V and J ends lost 2 bases and 8 bases respectively, with 19 bases between them. CDR3 DNA: TGTGCCAGCAGCGTGATTAGGTCTCTCGGAGACGGCTACACCTTC. Amino acid sequence: CASSVIRSLGDGYTF.

The chain has TRBV19 and TRBJ2-7; 7 bases match TRBD1. Looked up from germline, CDR1 is LNHDA and CDR2 is SQIVND (reference sequence). Losses at the gene ends were 5 bases for V and 2 bases for J; bases not matched to a gene: 6. The CDR3 runs to 14 residues. CDR3 residues: CASSPRQGTYEQYF. The CDR3 DNA follows: TGTGCCAGTAGTCCACGACAGGGAACCTACGAGCAGTACTTC.

The J gene is TRBJ1-3, the V gene TRBV9, with D hard to call. The CDR3 sequence is 14 residues long. Germline CDR1 SGDLS, CDR2 YYNGEE. V was shortened by 4 bases and J by 0 bases, with 8 bases between the two germline ends. CDR3 sequence: CASSPGLSGNTIYF. In DNA form, the CDR3 reads TGTGCCAGCAGCCCCGGTCTCTCTGGAAACACCATATATTTT.

In the case of this clone: At the DNA level, this CDR3 is encoded by other sequences in the same sample as well. This sequence joins TRBV30 and TRBJ2-3; no reliable D call. The CDR3 spans 14 residues. Germline values: CDR1 GTSNPN, CDR2 SVGIG (reference sequence). Trimming took off 5 bases at V and 2 bases at J, with 14 bases between the two ends. The chain's CDR3 is CAWAAGQATDTQYF. Written as DNA, the CDR3 is TGTGCCTGGGCGGCTGGGCAGGCCACAGATACGCAGTATTTT.